These 23 T cell receptor beta chains were all obtained from the same sample, sequenced in a study of blood T cell repertoires in COVID-19. Sequencing used immunoSEQ multiplex PCR; TCRdb keeps in-frame clones, though not all of them. This table has around 450,000 clones, 70% to 90% appearing once. The specimen was PBMCs or T cells enriched from blood (not recorded which). The receptors here all came from a woman aged 18-29 years with acute COVID-19.

This chain links TRBV5-1 with TRBJ1-2, with D unclear. The V gene lost 0 bases and the J gene lost 7 bases, with 10 bases spanning the gap. Germline loops: CDR1 SGHRS, CDR2 YFSETQ. The CDR3 has 13 amino acids. The CDR3 reads CASSLGAGSGYTF. DNA for the CDR3: TGCGCCAGCAGCTTGGGGGCAGGATCTGGCTACACCTTC.

The chain recombines TRBV7-9 with TRBJ2-5, with 7 bases fitting TRBD1. CDR3 length: 15 amino acids. V was pared by 5 bases and J by 2 bases, with 8 bases of the junction left unmatched. Germline V CDR1 and CDR2: SEHNR, FQNEAQ (reference sequence). CDR3 sequence (DNA): TGTGCCAGCAGCGCCCAGGGACAGCCTCAAGAGACCCAGTACTTC. As protein: CASSAQGQPQETQYF.

This sequence joins TRBV4-1 and TRBJ2-7, with 7 bases lining up with TRBD1. This CDR3 region has 14 residues. The J segment lost 5 bases and the V segment lost 4 bases, leaving 8 bases of the junction unmatched. Germline V gene data show CDR1 as MGHRA and CDR2 as YSYEKL. The CDR3 is CASSPPDRVHEQYF. For the CDR3, the DNA is TGCGCCAGCAGCCCTCCAGACAGGGTTCACGAGCAGTACTTC.

Here the CDR3 reads CASSSNRDRVLNEQFF. The DNA for the CDR3 is TGTGCCAGCAGCAGTAACCGGGACAGGGTTTTAAATGAGCAGTTCTTC. V is TRBV5-4 and J is TRBJ2-1, with 9 bases identical to TRBD1. The germline CDR1 and CDR2 sequences are SGHNT and YYREEE (reference sequence). The CDR3 is 16 residues long. V was clipped by 4 bases and J by 7 bases; unmatched bases: 12.

This chain uses TRBV3-1 (or the pseudogene TRBV3-2) with TRBJ2-3; TRBD2 might be the D (5 bases). Per the germline V gene, CDR1 is LGHDT and CDR2 is YNNKEL (reference sequence). This CDR3 spans 16 amino acids. V lost 1 base, J lost 1 base, and 12 bases lay in between. CDR3 amino acids: CASSQVLLVGTDTQYF. Written as DNA, the CDR3 is TGTGCCAGCAGCCAAGTCTTACTAGTGGGCACAGATACGCAGTATTTT.

The chain employs TRBV28 and TRBJ2-7, with D unclear. There are 16 residues in the CDR3. CDR1 and CDR2 (germline): MDHEN, SYDVKM. V lost 3 bases and J lost 0, with 15 bases in between. The CDR3 nucleotides read TGTGCCAGCAGTTTCTTTTCCGGGTCTTTCTCCTACGAGCAGTACTTC. Protein sequence: CASSFFSGSFSYEQYF. The full variable domain, rest sourced from reference TRBV28 and TRBJ2-7, is DVKVTQSSRYLVKRTGEKVFLECVQDMDHENMFWYRQDPGLGLRLIYFSYDVKMKEKGDIPEGYSVSREKKERFSLILESASTNQTSMYLCASSFFSGSFSYEQYFGPGTRLTVT.

This chain's CDR3 is CASSRLRAATNTEAFF. DNA of the CDR3: TGCGCCAGCAGCCGACTAAGGGCAGCTACGAACACTGAAGCTTTCTTT. V and J are TRBV4-1 and TRBJ1-1; D unresolved. The CDR3 spans 16 residues. CDR1 and CDR2 from the germline V gene are MGHRA and YSYEKL. Trimming pared 4 bases from V and 1 base from J, leaving 16 bases between.

The chain has TRBV25-1 and TRBJ2-6, with unresolved D. Between the trimmed V and J ends, which lost 4 bases and 2 bases, there was a span of 3 bases. The CDR3 runs 13 residues. In germline, CDR1 is MGHDK, CDR2 SYGVNS. The DNA of the CDR3 is TGTGCCAGCAGTGGGCCTGGGGCCAACGTCCTGACTTTC. Protein product: CASSGPGANVLTF.

The chain couples TRBV11-2 to TRBJ1-3; weak D call: TRBD1 (6 bases). Between the trimmed V and J ends, which lost 5 bases and 0 bases, there was a span of 11 bases. Germline V gene sequence: CDR1 SGHAT, CDR2 FQNNGV. The CDR3 totals 15 residues. CDR3 region: CASSPQGVSGNTIYF. Here the CDR3 DNA reads TGTGCCAGCAGCCCACAGGGTGTCTCTGGAAACACCATATATTTT.

The chain has TRBV5-1 and TRBJ1-6; no firm D call. The ends were cut back, 7 bases at V and 5 bases at J, with 19 bases in the middle. Per the germline V gene, CDR1 is SGHRS and CDR2 is YFSETQ. The CDR3 loop spans 16 amino acids. The CDR3 sequence: CASQADEGAHNSPLHF. As DNA, the CDR3 is TGCGCCAGCCAGGCCGATGAAGGCGCTCATAATTCACCCCTCCACTTT.

This clone was counted a few times. The V call is TRBV18, the J call TRBJ1-1; a weak D match, TRBD1 (6 bases). Trimming took off 4 bases at V and 2 bases at J, with 14 bases between the two ends. Germline loops: CDR1 KGHSH, CDR2 LQKENI. The CDR3 is made up of 15 amino acids. CDR3 nucleotide sequence: TGTGCCAGCTCACTATCGACAGGTATAAACACTGAAGCTTTCTTT. Translated, it gives CASSLSTGINTEAFF.

This clone was seen only once. The chain carries TRBV28 and TRBJ1-2; D unclear. This CDR3 spans 15 amino acids. CDR1 MDHEN and CDR2 SYDVKM come from the germline V gene. V gave up 5 bases and J gave up 4 bases, with 17 bases separating them. CDR3 nucleotides: TGTGCCAGCAGTCCCATTGTGTTGTCCCCCTATGGCTACACCTTC. It yields the protein CASSPIVLSPYGYTF.

The chain employs TRBV28 and TRBJ1-5; D is unresolved. The germline V and J ends were trimmed by 5 bases and 3 bases, with 8 bases remaining between them. Looked up from germline, CDR1 is MDHEN and CDR2 is SYDVKM. CDR3 length equals 13 residues. The CDR3 is CASSLLVNQPQHF. CDR3 nucleotides: TGTGCCAGCAGTCTACTGGTCAATCAGCCCCAGCATTTT.

The rearrangement links TRBV11-3 to TRBJ2-1; TRBD2 aligns across 8 bases. The V gene's germline CDR1 is SGHNT and CDR2 YENEEA. The CDR3 is made up of 15 amino acids. J lost 2 bases, V lost 5 bases, and 5 bases had no gene match. The CDR3 protein is CASSPGLDAYNEQFF. In DNA form, the CDR3 reads TGTGCCAGCAGCCCGGGACTAGACGCCTACAATGAGCAGTTCTTC. The complete variable domain, with remaining parts taken from reference TRBV11-3 and TRBJ2-1, reads EAGVVQSPRYKIIEKKQPVAFWCNPISGHNTLYWYLQNLGQGPELLIRYENEEAVDDSQLPKDRFSAERLKGVDSTLKIQPAELGDSAVYLCASSPGLDAYNEQFFGPGTRLTVL.

V is TRBV12-3 or TRBV12-4 and J is TRBJ1-5; TRBD1 is a possible D gene (5 bases). The CDR3 spans 13 residues. Trimming removed 3 bases at V and 5 bases at J, with 8 bases between. CDR3 amino acids: CASSFSGHQPQHF. The DNA of the CDR3 is TGTGCCAGCAGTTTCTCAGGGCATCAGCCCCAGCATTTT.

The chain joins TRBV5-1 to TRBJ1-1, with D perhaps matching TRBD1 (5 bases). V gave up 3 bases and J gave up 5 bases, with 14 bases separating them. Germline V gives CDR1 SGHRS, CDR2 YFSETQ. The CDR3 is 14 residues long. The CDR3 DNA reads TGCGCCAGCAGCTATTCGGCCCAGGGAACTGAAGCTTTCTTT. This translates into CASSYSAQGTEAFF. The variable domain in full, completed from reference TRBV5-1 and TRBJ1-1, reads KAGVTQTPRYLIKTRGQQVTLSCSPISGHRSVSWYQQTPGQGLQFLFEYFSETQRNKGNFPGRFSGRQFSNSRSEMNVSTLELGDSALYLCASSYSAQGTEAFFGQGTRLTVV.

V and J are TRBV21-1 and TRBJ2-1; the table gives TRBD2 as D, unverified against the DNA. TRBV21-1 is a documented pseudogene. The CDR3 sequence is 15 residues long. The CDR3 is CASSKAGGIDNEQFF. The CDR3 DNA follows: TGTGCCAGCAGCAAAGCTGGCGGAATCGACAATGAGCAGTTCTTC.

This clone was seen a few times. The rearrangement links TRBV6-2 or TRBV6-3 to TRBJ2-2; D is possibly TRBD2 (6 bases). The V gene's germline CDR1 is MNHEY and CDR2 SVGEGT. The CDR3 extends over 19 amino acids. The V end was cut by 1 base, the J end by 0 bases, with 18 bases between. This chain's CDR3 is CASSYWPGRLSTNTGELFF. The CDR3 bases are TGTGCCAGCAGTTACTGGCCAGGGAGGCTATCAACGAACACCGGGGAGCTGTTTTTT.

CDR3 DNA: TGTGCCAGCAGCCCCAGGAAAGGGGCCGCCTCCTCCTACGAGCAGTACTTC. This encodes CASSPRKGAASSYEQYF. This chain joins TRBV7-2 and TRBJ2-7; D is possibly TRBD1 (5 bases). CDR1 and CDR2 from the germline V gene are SGHTA and FQGNSA. V was pared by 5 bases and J by 0 bases, with 20 bases between. The CDR3 consists of 17 residues.

This clone was recorded only once. The chain employs TRBV3-1 (or the pseudogene TRBV3-2) and TRBJ1-3, with D possibly being TRBD1 (6 bases). Germline loops: CDR1 LGHDT, CDR2 YNNKEL (reference sequence). The V gene lost 1 base and the J gene lost 4 bases, with 14 bases spanning the gap. The CDR3 has 16 amino acids. CDR3 in amino acids: CASSQAPGVNGNTIYF. The DNA for the CDR3 is TGTGCCAGCAGCCAAGCCCCAGGGGTTAACGGAAACACCATATATTTT.

The rearrangement joins TRBV14 to TRBJ1-1; 10 positions match TRBD1. The CDR3 spans 19 residues. CDR1 and CDR2 (germline): SGHDN, FVKESK. With 1 base clipped from V and 3 bases from J, the junction kept 14 bases outside the gene matches. The CDR3 loop reads CASSQGPSGTGESDTEAFF. The CDR3 region has the DNA TGTGCCAGCAGCCAAGGTCCTTCCGGGACAGGGGAATCGGACACTGAAGCTTTCTTT.

This clone was counted at least ten times. The chain carries TRBV29-1 and TRBJ2-7; TRBD1 agrees at 8 bases. CDR1 is SQVTM, CDR2 ANQGSEA, per germline. Trimming at V came to 5 bases and at J to 2 bases, leaving 17 bases not matched to a gene. This CDR3 is 17 amino acids long. The CDR3 DNA follows: TGCAGCGTTCAAACCGAAAGAACTACAGGGGGGACCTACGAGCAGTACTTC. This sequence encodes CSVQTERTTGGTYEQYF.

The chain is built from TRBV29-1 and TRBJ1-5; 8 nucleotides align to TRBD1. Germline V gene sequence: CDR1 SQVTM, CDR2 ANQGSEA. The CDR3 spans 14 residues. V trimming: 4 bases; J trimming: 3 bases; junction bases outside the gene matches: 5. CDR3 in amino acids: CSVADRDANQPQHF. CDR3 coding DNA: TGCAGCGTTGCGGACAGGGACGCCAATCAGCCCCAGCATTTT. Using reference TRBV29-1 and TRBJ1-5 for the parts outside the CDR3, the full variable domain is SAVISQKPSRDICQRGTSLTIQCQVDSQVTMMFWYRQQPGQSLTLIATANQGSEATYESGFVIDKFPISRPNLTFSTLTVSNMSPEDSSIYLCSVADRDANQPQHFGDGTRLSIL.